The entry below describes one TCR beta chain. Its antigen remains unknown. These data belong to a study of T cell responses to AZD1222 COVID-19 vaccine. Study-wide results and limits: Recipients of AZD1222 seropositive at baseline numbered only 5 or 6. Within unmutated variant regions lay the reported targets of nearly half of spike-specific TCRs.

Germline CDR1 reads LGHNA; CDR2 reads YSLEER. The CDR3 consists of 16 residues. The trim removed 1 base at V and 6 bases at J, leaving 2 bases unmatched. TCRdb's copy holds only in-frame clones and misses some; the assay was immunoSEQ multiplex PCR. The sample records more than 100,000 clones, about 92% being singletons. The V call is TRBV4-3, the J call TRBJ2-1; 14 bases agree with TRBD2. This clonotype was obtained from an adult who received the AZD1222 COVID-19 vaccine. The sample consisted of peripheral blood, taken 28 days after the second AZD1222 dose. As DNA, the CDR3 is TGCGCCAGCAGCCAAGTTGGACTAGCGGGGGGCAATGAGCAGTTCTTC. Amino acids: CASSQVGLAGGNEQFF.